These 15 T cell receptor beta chains originate from one sample sequenced in a study of T cell responses to AZD1222 COVID-19 vaccine. Sequenced by immunoSEQ multiplex PCR; TCRdb stores in-frame clones only, minus some. The sample has 95,000 to 150,000 clones, 85% to 90% seen once. Source: peripheral blood, taken on day 0 of AZD1222 vaccination. These receptors originate from an adult in good health.

This rearrangement joins TRBV6-2 or TRBV6-3 to TRBJ2-5; TRBD1 matches 7 bases. The CDR3 spans 16 residues. The trim removed 8 bases at V and 1 base at J, leaving 13 bases unmatched. Germline loops: CDR1 MNHEY, CDR2 SVGEGT. DNA of the CDR3: TGTGCCAGCTGCCGACGGCCGGGACAGACCCAAGAGACCCAGTACTTC. Protein: CASCRRPGQTQETQYF.

This chain connects TRBV18 to TRBJ1-4; weak D call: TRBD1 (5 bases). Germline values: CDR1 KGHSH, CDR2 LQKENI. Between the trimmed V and J ends, which lost 1 base and 5 bases, there was a span of 11 bases. The CDR3 is 15 residues long. CDR3 DNA: TGTGCCAGCTCACCACGAGGCTGGGGGAATGAAAAACTGTTTTTT. Translated, it gives CASSPRGWGNEKLFF.

The chain has TRBV7-9 and TRBJ2-5, with TRBD1 matching over 8 bases. With 1 base clipped from V and 2 bases from J, the junction kept 0 bases outside the gene matches. Looked up from germline, CDR1 is SEHNR and CDR2 is FQNEAQ (reference sequence). The CDR3 consists of 14 residues. The CDR3 loop reads CASSLGDRQETQYF. The CDR3 DNA follows: TGTGCCAGCAGCTTAGGGGACAGGCAAGAGACCCAGTACTTC.

The chain has TRBV9 and TRBJ2-1; 7 nucleotides match TRBD2. The CDR3 spans 15 residues. Trimming removed 6 bases from V and 6 bases from J; junction bases left unmatched: 12. CDR1 and CDR2 from the germline V gene are SGDLS and YYNGEE. The CDR3 nucleotides are TGTGCCAGCACCAACTCCGGCGGGAGATCCAATGAGCAGTTCTTC. This encodes CASTNSGGRSNEQFF.

The rearrangement uses TRBV3-1 (or the pseudogene TRBV3-2) and TRBJ2-7, with TRBD1 matching 10 bases. Germline CDR1 and CDR2: LGHDT and YNNKEL (reference sequence). This CDR3 has 16 residues. J gave up 2 bases and V 3 bases, and 7 bases lay outside the gene matches. The CDR3 region is CASSHATGGPTYEQYF. The CDR3 DNA sequence: TGTGCCAGCAGCCATGCGACAGGGGGCCCAACCTACGAGCAGTACTTC.

The genes are TRBV2 and TRBJ2-3, with D unresolved. The CDR3 is 13 residues long. The V end lost 6 bases, the J end lost 4 bases, and 11 bases lay between the germline ends. Germline V gene sequence: CDR1 SNHLY, CDR2 FYNNEI. The CDR3 DNA reads TGTGCCAGCAGCGAATTCCGATCAGATACGCAGTATTTT. Protein: CASSEFRSDTQYF.

The chain joins TRBV5-1 to TRBJ2-7, with D maybe TRBD2 (6 bases). Per germline, CDR1 SGHRS and CDR2 YFSETQ. This CDR3 is 14 amino acids long. Trimming left V 4 bases short and J 5 bases short, with 16 bases between. The DNA of the CDR3 is TGCGCCAGCAGCCTCGGGACTCCTCTCGACGAGCAGTACTTC. Protein: CASSLGTPLDEQYF.

The chain uses TRBV11-2 and TRBJ1-5, with 9 positions matching TRBD1. CDR1 SGHAT and CDR2 FQNNGV come from the germline V gene. The V gene end was trimmed by 1 base and the J gene end by 8 bases; junction bases not matched to a gene: 3. This CDR3 contains 14 residues. CDR3 in amino acids: CASSLGTGEEPQHF. CDR3 DNA sequence: TGTGCCAGCAGCTTAGGGACAGGGGAGGAGCCCCAGCATTTT.

This chain links TRBV5-1 with TRBJ2-2, with D possibly TRBD2 on 6 matching bases. Germline loops: CDR1 SGHRS, CDR2 YFSETQ. Trimming stripped 4 bases from V and 6 bases from J, with 16 bases between. The CDR3 runs to 15 residues. CDR3: CASSAGIGSSGELFF. DNA of the CDR3: TGCGCCAGCAGCGCGGGAATTGGTAGTTCCGGGGAGCTGTTTTTT.

This chain uses TRBV27 with TRBJ2-7; the D is unclear. V lost 1 base to trimming and J lost 4 bases, with 11 bases between them. Germline loops: CDR1 MNHEY, CDR2 SMNVEV (reference sequence). The CDR3 has 14 residues. The chain's CDR3 is CASSLYRHGYEQYF. The DNA of the CDR3 is TGTGCCAGCAGTTTATATAGACACGGATACGAGCAGTACTTC.

The rearrangement uses TRBV2 and TRBJ1-4, with D perhaps matching TRBD1 (6 bases). The V gene lost 6 bases and the J gene lost 7 bases, with 15 bases spanning the gap. CDR3 length: 14 residues. Germline V CDR1 and CDR2: SNHLY, FYNNEI. CDR3 DNA: TGTGCCAGCAGCTTCACAGGGAGGGGTGAAAAACTGTTTTTT. Its translation: CASSFTGRGEKLFF.

By share, this clone counts as medium-sized. This chain uses TRBV19 with TRBJ2-6; weak D call: TRBD1 (6 bases). This CDR3 is built from 16 residues. The V end was cut by 8 bases, the J end by 2 bases, with 16 bases between. The germline V gene encodes CDR1 LNHDA and CDR2 SQIVND (reference sequence). The CDR3 DNA is TGTGCCAGTCCCAGGACACGGACAGCTGGGGCCAACGTCCTGACTTTC. This sequence encodes CASPRTRTAGANVLTF. Drawing the rest from reference TRBV19 and TRBJ2-6, the complete variable domain is DGGITQSPKYLFRKEGQNVTLSCEQNLNHDAMYWYRQDPGQGLRLIYYSQIVNDFQKGDIAEGYSVSREKKESFPLTVTSAQKNPTAFYLCASPRTRTAGANVLTFGAGSRLTVL.

CDR3: CASTRTFQETQYF. Here the CDR3 DNA reads TGTGCCAGCACCCGAACCTTTCAAGAGACCCAGTACTTC. V usage is TRBV12-3 or TRBV12-4 and J usage is TRBJ2-5, with D unclear. Trimming stripped 7 bases from V and 2 bases from J, with 11 bases between. There are 13 residues in the CDR3.

This chain links TRBV4-1 with TRBJ1-6; D possibly corresponds to TRBD1 (6 bases). The germline V gene has CDR1 MGHRA and CDR2 YSYEKL. The CDR3 runs to 16 residues. Deletions cut 5 bases from V and 2 bases from J, with 13 bases between. In DNA, the CDR3 is TGCGCCAGCAGCTCACACCGGGACACCTATAATTCACCCCTCCACTTT. Amino acids: CASSSHRDTYNSPLHF.

The chain combines TRBV6-6 with TRBJ1-2, with 9 bases lining up with TRBD1. The trim removed 2 bases at V and 0 bases at J, leaving 4 bases unmatched. CDR3 length equals 16 residues. From germline, CDR1 is MNHNY and CDR2 SVGAGI (reference sequence). DNA of the CDR3: TGTGCCAGCAGTTACCAGACAGGGGGTCCTAACTATGGCTACACCTTC. Its translation: CASSYQTGGPNYGYTF.